This TCR beta chain comes out of a study of shared clonotypes between healthy human individuals. Each sorted subset replicate got 200 ng genomic DNA, 30,000 or so genomes. Clones were sequenced by immunoSEQ multiplex PCR, and TCRdb holds only the in-frame ones, with some missing. The sample yields millions of clones, about 92% seen once. General observations from the study: Collection of samples was limited to blood; tissue repertoires likely differ.

Worth noting for this clone: Its antigen is as yet unknown.

The V gene end was trimmed by 0 bases and the J gene end by 6 bases; junction bases not matched to a gene: 7. Germline CDR1 and CDR2: SGHNT and YYREEE (reference sequence). The CDR3 runs 16 residues. The chain links TRBV5-4 to TRBJ2-1; 9 positions agree with TRBD2. Material: naive CD4+ T cells from PBMCs. As to subset: CD45RA+ positively selected. This receptor was identified in a man aged 18 to 30 in good health. Some clones in this sample may be carry-over from other donors' samples. The CDR3 DNA is TGTGCCAGCAGCTTGGGAGGGTCTAGCGGGGCCAATGAGCAGTTCTTC. Its protein product is CASSLGGSSGANEQFF.